This TCR beta chain was obtained from a study of shared clonotypes between healthy human individuals. The run depth of the assay was deep. Sorted-subset replicate PCR reactions were performed with approximately 200 ng DNA, corresponding to tens of thousands of T cell genomes. The assay was immunoSEQ multiplex PCR, and TCRdb's table has in-frame clones only and misses some. The sample lists roughly 1 million clones, 60% to 80% occurring once. This clone was detected a few times. Its antigen is unknown. The junction departs from germline at one end; a sequencing error may be responsible. CDR1 SSHAT and CDR2 FNYEAQ come from the germline V gene (reference sequence). This CDR3 contains 15 residues. Study results and limitations: Among non-shared clonotypes, generation probabilities were lower than among those shared by all four donors.

V and J are TRBV7-7 and TRBJ2-2, with 8 bases fitting TRBD1. This TCR was recovered from a man aged 18 to 35 in good health. Sequencing was done on a sample of memory CD4+ T cells sorted from blood. Subset noted: CD45RA-negative fraction. The CDR3 protein is CASSLGTGNTGELFF. CDR3 coding DNA: TGTGCTAGCAGCTTAGGGACAGGGAACACCGGGGAGCTGTTTTTT. The full variable domain, in which reference TRBV7-7 and TRBJ2-2 provide the parts outside the CDR3, is GAGVSQSPRYKVTKRGQDVTLRCDPISSHATLYWYQQALGQGPEFLTYFNYEAQPDKSGLPSDRFSAERPEGSISTLTIQRTEQRDSAMYRCASSLGTGNTGELFFGEGSRLTVL.